This TCR beta chain stems from a study of T-cell memory formation after mild COVID-19. As concerns this clonotype: Antigen unknown.

General study points: Mainly CM and EM harbored the contracting CD4+ clones; mainly EMRA harbored the CD8+ ones. CD4/CD8 balance characterized clones contracting day 15 to 85, and CD4+ skew characterized later expanders.

Looked up from germline, CDR1 is SGHRS and CDR2 is YFSETQ. This CDR3 is built from 14 residues. The V and J ends lost 0 bases and 6 bases respectively, with 13 bases between them. It was 5'RACE with constant-segment primers that produced the TCR alpha and TCR beta cDNA libraries, which carried sample barcodes and UMIs. One entry per CDR3 protein results from TCRdb running MiXCR on the 5' RACE reads. The sample lists 540,000 or so distinct CDR3 sequences; around 21% were seen once. The sequencing input was PBMCs or a T cell subset sorted from them (not recorded which). This sequence joins TRBV5-1 and TRBJ2-7; a weak D match, TRBD2 (6 bases). The sequence was collected from an adult woman who had mild COVID-19 (a few samples of this study predate the infection). Cell type and time point are not known. This CDR3 is CASSLDDWGVEQYF. The CDR3 DNA sequence: TGCGCCAGCAGCTTGGACGATTGGGGGGTCGAGCAGTACTTC.